This TCR beta chain was retrieved from a study of Graves' ophthalmopathy and Graves' hyperthyroidism. Notes on the study in general: The model's ophthalmopathy progression predictions had around 64% sensitivity and 72.22% specificity. Also, most clonotypes expanded in the thyroid above 0.001 frequency appeared in blood.

On this clonotype: The target antigen is unknown.

Amplification of the TCR beta CDR3 regions used RNA transcripts (as template). HTBI primers served in a first-round RT-PCR, which a second-round multiplex PCR followed. TCRdb processed the multiplex PCR reads anew with MiXCR; each CDR3 protein has one entry. The sample has about 180,000 distinct CDR3 sequences; around two fifths are singletons. As diagnostic evidence, clinical symptoms, serum thyroxine, TRAb, thyroid ultrasound and orbital computed tomography were relied upon. The PBMCs originated from less than 13 ml of fresh peripheral blood. This CDR3 comprises 13 residues. The V segment lost 5 bases and the J segment 6 bases; nucleotides outside the gene matches: 4. Germline V lookup: CDR1 SNHLY, CDR2 FYNNEI.

Sequencing was performed on peripheral blood. V usage is TRBV2 and J usage is TRBJ1-1; 9 bases map to TRBD1. The receptor's source is a woman between 40 and 55 years old with Graves' ophthalmopathy. The CDR3 loop is CASSSRTGAEAFF. The CDR3 DNA is TGTGCCAGCAGTTCCCGGACAGGGGCTGAAGCTTTCTTT.